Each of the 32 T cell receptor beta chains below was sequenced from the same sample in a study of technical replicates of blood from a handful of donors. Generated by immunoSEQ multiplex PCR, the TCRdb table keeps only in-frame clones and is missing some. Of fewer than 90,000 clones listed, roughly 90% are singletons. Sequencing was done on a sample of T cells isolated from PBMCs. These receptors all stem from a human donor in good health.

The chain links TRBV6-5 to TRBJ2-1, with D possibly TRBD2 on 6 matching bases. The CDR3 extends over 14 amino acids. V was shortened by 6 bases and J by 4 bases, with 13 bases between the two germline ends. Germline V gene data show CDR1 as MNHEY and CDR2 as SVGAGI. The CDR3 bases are TGTGCCAGCAGCCCGGGAGATCGTTACAATGAGCAGTTCTTC. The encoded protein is CASSPGDRYNEQFF.

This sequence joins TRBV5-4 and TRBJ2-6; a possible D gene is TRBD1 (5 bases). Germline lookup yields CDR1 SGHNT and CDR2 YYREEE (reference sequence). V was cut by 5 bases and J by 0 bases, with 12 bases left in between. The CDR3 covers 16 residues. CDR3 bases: TGTGCCAGCAGTCTGGACATAAGCTCTGGGGCCAACGTCCTGACTTTC. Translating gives CASSLDISSGANVLTF.

The CDR3 reads CASVTGMNTEAFF. The CDR3 bases are TGTGCCAGCGTGACAGGGATGAACACTGAAGCTTTCTTT. The gene calls are TRBV19 and TRBJ1-1; TRBD1 agrees at 7 bases. The CDR3 extends over 13 amino acids. With V trimmed by 9 bases and J by 0 bases, 4 bases remained unmatched. CDR1 is LNHDA and CDR2 is SQIVND in the germline V gene (reference sequence).

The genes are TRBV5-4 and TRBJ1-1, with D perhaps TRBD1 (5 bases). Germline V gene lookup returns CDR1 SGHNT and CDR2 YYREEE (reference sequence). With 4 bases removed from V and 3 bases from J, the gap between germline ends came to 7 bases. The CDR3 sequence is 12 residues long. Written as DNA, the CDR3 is TGTGCCAGCAGCCCCAGGGACACTGAAGCTTTCTTT. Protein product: CASSPRDTEAFF.

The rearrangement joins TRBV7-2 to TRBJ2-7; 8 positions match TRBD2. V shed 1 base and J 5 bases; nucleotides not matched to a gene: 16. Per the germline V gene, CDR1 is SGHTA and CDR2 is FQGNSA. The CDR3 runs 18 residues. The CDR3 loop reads CASSLVTSGTLRPHEQYF. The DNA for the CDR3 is TGTGCCAGCAGCTTAGTTACTAGCGGCACCCTCAGGCCCCACGAGCAGTACTTC.

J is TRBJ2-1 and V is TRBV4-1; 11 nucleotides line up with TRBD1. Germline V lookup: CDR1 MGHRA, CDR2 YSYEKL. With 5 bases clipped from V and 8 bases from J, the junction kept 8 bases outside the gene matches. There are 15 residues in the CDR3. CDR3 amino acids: CASSVRDRGSDEQFF. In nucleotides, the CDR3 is TGCGCCAGCAGCGTCCGGGACAGGGGGTCAGATGAGCAGTTCTTC.

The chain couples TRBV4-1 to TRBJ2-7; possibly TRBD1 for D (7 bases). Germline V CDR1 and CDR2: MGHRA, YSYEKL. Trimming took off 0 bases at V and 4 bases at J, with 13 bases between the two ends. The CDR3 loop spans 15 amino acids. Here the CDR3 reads CASSQDRAGGYEQYF. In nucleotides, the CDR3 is TGCGCCAGCAGCCAAGATCGGGCAGGGGGGTACGAGCAGTACTTC.

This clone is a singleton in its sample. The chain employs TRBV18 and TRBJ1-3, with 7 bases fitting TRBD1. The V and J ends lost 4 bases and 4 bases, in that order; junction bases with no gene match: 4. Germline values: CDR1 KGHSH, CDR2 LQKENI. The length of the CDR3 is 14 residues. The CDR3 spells CASSLDRAGNTIYF. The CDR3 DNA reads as TGTGCCAGCTCACTTGACAGGGCCGGAAACACCATATATTTT.

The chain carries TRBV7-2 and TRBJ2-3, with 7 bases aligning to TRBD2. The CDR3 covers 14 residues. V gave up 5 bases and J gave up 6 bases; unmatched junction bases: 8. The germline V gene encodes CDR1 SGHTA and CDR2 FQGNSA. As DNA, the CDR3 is TGTGCCAGCAGCCCTGGACTAGGCGGGGATACGCAGTATTTT. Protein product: CASSPGLGGDTQYF.

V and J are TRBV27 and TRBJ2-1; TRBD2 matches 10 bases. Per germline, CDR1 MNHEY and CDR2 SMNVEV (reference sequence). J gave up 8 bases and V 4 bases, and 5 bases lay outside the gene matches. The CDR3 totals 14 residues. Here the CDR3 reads CASSWASGSYEQFF. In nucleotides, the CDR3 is TGTGCCAGCAGTTGGGCTAGCGGGAGCTATGAGCAGTTCTTC.

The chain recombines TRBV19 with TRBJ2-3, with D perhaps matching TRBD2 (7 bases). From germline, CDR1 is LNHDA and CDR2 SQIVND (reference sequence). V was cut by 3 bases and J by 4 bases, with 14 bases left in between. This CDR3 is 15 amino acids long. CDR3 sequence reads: CASSIFGGPADTQYF. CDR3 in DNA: TGTGCCAGTAGTATTTTCGGGGGGCCCGCAGATACGCAGTATTTT.

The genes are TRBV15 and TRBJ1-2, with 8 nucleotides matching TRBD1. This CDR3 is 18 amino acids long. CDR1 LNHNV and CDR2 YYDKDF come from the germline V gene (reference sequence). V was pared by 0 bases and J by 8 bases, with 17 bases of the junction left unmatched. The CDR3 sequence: CATSREGDRILRIGGYTF. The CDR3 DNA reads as TGTGCCACCAGCAGAGAGGGGGACAGGATTCTGAGGATAGGCGGCTACACCTTC.

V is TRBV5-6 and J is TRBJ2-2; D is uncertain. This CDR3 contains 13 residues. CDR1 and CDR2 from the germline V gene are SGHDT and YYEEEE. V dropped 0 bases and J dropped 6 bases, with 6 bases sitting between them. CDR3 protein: CASSLVPSGELFF. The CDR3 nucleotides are TGTGCCAGCAGCTTGGTTCCGTCCGGGGAGCTGTTTTTT.

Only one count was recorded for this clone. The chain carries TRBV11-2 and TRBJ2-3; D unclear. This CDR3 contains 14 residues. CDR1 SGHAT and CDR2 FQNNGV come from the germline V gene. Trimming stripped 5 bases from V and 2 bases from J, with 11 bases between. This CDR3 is CASSLRRFTDTQYF. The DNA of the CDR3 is TGTGCCAGCAGCCTCAGAAGATTCACAGATACGCAGTATTTT.

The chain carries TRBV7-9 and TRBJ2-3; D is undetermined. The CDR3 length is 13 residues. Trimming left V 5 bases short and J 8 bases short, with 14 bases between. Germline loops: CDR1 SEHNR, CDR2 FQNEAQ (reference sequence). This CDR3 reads CASSLHGEATQYF. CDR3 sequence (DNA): TGTGCCAGCAGCCTCCACGGAGAGGCTACGCAGTATTTT.

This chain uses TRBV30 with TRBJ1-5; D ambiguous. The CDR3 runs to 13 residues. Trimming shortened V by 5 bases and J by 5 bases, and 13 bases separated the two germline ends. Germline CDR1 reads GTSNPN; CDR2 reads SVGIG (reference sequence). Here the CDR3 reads CAWANGLDQPQHF. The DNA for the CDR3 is TGTGCCTGGGCAAACGGTTTGGATCAGCCCCAGCATTTT.

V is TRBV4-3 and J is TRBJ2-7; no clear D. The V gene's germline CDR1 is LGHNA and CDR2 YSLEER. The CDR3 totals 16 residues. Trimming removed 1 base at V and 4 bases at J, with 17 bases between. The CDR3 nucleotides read TGCGCCAGCAGCCAAGGCCCTTCTACCTCTCCTTACGAGCAGTACTTC. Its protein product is CASSQGPSTSPYEQYF.

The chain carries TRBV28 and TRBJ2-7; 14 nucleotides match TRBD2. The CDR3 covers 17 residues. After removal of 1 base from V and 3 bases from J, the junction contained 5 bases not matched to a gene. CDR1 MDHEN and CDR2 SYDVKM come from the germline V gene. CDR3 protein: CASSLYGTSGSIYEQYF. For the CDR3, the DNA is TGTGCCAGCAGTTTATATGGGACTAGCGGGAGCATCTACGAGCAGTACTTC.

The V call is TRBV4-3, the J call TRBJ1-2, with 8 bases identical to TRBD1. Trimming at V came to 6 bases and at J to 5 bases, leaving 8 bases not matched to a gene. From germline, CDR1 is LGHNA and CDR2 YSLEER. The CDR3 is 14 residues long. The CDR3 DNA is TGCGCCAGCAGTAAGGACAGGGTAAATTATGGCTACACCTTC. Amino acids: CASSKDRVNYGYTF.

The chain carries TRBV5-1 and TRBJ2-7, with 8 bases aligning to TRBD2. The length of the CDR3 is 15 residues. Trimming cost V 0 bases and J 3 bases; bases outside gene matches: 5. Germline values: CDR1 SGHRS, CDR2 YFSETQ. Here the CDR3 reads CASSLDTSGYYEQYF. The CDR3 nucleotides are TGCGCCAGCAGCTTGGATACTAGCGGCTACTACGAGCAGTACTTC.

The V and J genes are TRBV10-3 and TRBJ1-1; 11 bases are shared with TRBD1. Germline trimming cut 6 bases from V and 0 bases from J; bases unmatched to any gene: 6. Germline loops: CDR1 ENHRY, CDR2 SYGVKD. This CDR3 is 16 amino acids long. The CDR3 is CAIRPGQGVVNTEAFF. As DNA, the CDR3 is TGTGCCATCAGGCCGGGACAGGGGGTGGTGAACACTGAAGCTTTCTTT.

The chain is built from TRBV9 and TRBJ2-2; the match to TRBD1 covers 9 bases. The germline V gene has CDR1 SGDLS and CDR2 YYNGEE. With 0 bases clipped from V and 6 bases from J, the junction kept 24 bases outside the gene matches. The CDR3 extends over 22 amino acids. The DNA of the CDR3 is TGTGCCAGCAGCGTAGTTGGGGACAGGGCCTTTTTCTTGGGTTTAGCTTCCGGGGAGCTGTTTTTT. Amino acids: CASSVVGDRAFFLGLASGELFF.

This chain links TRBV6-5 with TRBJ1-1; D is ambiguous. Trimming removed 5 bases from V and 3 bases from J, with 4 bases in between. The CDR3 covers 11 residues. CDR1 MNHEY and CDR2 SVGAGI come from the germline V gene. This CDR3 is CASSLYTEAFF. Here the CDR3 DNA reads TGTGCCAGCAGTCTTTACACTGAAGCTTTCTTT.

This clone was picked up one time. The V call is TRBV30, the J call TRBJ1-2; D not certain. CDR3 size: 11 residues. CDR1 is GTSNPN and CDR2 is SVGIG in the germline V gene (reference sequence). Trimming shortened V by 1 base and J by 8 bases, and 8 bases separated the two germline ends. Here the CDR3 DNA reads TGTGCCTGGAGTGATCGTGGCGGCTACACCTTC. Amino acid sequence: CAWSDRGGYTF.

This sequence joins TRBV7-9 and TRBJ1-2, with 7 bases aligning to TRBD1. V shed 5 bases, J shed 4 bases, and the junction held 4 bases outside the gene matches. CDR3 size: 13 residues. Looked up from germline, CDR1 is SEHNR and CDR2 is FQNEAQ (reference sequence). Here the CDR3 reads CASSPGQIYGYTF. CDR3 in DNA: TGTGCCAGCAGCCCGGGACAGATCTATGGCTACACCTTC.

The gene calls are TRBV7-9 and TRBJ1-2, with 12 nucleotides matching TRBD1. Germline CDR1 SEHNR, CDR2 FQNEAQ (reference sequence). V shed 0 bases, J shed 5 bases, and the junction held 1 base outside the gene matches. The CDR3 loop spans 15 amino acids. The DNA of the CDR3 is TGTGCCAGCAGCTTAGCGGGACAGGGGGCTTATGGCTACACCTTC. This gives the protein CASSLAGQGAYGYTF.

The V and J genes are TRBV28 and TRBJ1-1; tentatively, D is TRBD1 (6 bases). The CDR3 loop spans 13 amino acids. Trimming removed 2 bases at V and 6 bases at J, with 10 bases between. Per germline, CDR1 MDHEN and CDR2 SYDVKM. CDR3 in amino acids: CASSLGTLSEAFF. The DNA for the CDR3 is TGTGCCAGCAGTTTAGGGACATTATCTGAAGCTTTCTTT. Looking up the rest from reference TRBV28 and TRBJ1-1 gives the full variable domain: DVKVTQSSRYLVKRTGEKVFLECVQDMDHENMFWYRQDPGLGLRLIYFSYDVKMKEKGDIPEGYSVSREKKERFSLILESASTNQTSMYLCASSLGTLSEAFFGQGTRLTVV.

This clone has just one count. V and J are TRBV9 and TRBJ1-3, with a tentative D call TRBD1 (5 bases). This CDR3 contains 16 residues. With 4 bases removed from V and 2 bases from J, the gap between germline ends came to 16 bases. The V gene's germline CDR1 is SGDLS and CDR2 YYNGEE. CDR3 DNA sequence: TGTGCCAGCAGCCAGACGGAGGGACTGGCTGGAAACACCATATATTTT. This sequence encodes CASSQTEGLAGNTIYF.

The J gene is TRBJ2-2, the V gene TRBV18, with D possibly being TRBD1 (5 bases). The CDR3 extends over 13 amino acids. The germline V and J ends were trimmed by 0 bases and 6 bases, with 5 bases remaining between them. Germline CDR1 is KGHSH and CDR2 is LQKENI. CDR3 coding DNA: TGTGCCAGCTCACCACCAGGGGCCGGGGAGCTGTTTTTT. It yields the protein CASSPPGAGELFF.

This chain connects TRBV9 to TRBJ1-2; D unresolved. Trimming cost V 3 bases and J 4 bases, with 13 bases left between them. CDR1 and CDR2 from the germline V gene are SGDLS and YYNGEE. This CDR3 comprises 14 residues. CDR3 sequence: CASSGGREGYGYTF. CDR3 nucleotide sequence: TGTGCCAGCAGCGGGGGTCGGGAAGGCTATGGCTACACCTTC.

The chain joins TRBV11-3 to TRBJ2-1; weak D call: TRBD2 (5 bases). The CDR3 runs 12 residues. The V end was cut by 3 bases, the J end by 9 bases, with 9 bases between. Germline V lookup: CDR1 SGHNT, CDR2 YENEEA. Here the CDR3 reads CASSFASGEQFF. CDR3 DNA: TGTGCCAGCAGCTTCGCAAGCGGTGAGCAGTTCTTC.

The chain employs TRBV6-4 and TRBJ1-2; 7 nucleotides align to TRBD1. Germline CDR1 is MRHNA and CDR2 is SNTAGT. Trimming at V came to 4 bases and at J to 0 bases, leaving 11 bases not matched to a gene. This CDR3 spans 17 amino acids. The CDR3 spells CASSASQGLGANYGYTF. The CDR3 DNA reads TGTGCCAGCAGTGCCTCACAGGGGCTGGGGGCTAACTATGGCTACACCTTC.